This record concerns one T cell receptor beta chain sequence. The antigen remains unidentified. The time point was: newly diagnosed GD, antithyroid drugs for less than 3 months. RNA extracted from PBMCs served as the sequencing template. Germline CDR1 LGHDT, CDR2 YNNKEL (reference sequence). This CDR3 comprises 13 residues. The germline V and J ends were trimmed by 4 bases and 7 bases, with 8 bases remaining between them. This record comes from a study of regulatory T cells in long-lasting Graves disease. Points from the study as a whole: Favored usage of TRBV28, TRBJ1-2 and TRBJ2-5 was recorded in persistent disease.

The TCR beta library used iRepertoire HTBI primers with Arm-PCR amplification of CDR3. TCRdb analysed the multiplex PCR reads with MiXCR anew, one entry per CDR3 protein. The sample yields 450,000 to 600,000 distinct CDR3 sequences, roughly 13% seen once. This sample also belongs to another study, concerning T cells in Graves' hyperthyroidism and ophthalmopathy. Per that paper: No ophthalmopathy progression within 18 months constituted stable Graves' hyperthyroidism. Diagnostic decisions used clinical symptoms, serum thyroxine and TRAb, thyroid ultrasound and orbital computed tomography. HTBI primers were employed in a first-round RT-PCR of the TCR CDR3.

Here the sequenced sample was peripheral blood mononuclear cells (PBMCs), taken at new diagnosis, from a patient treated with antithyroid drugs. The source of this sequence is a young man with Graves disease. This chain joins TRBV3-1 and TRBJ1-6; D remains unclear. This chain's CDR3 is CASSRAENSPLHF. For the CDR3, the DNA is TGTGCCAGCAGCCGGGCGGAAAATTCACCCCTCCACTTT.